These T cell receptor beta chains were read from a single sample in a study of blood T cell repertoires in COVID-19. The assay was immunoSEQ multiplex PCR, and TCRdb's table has in-frame clones only and misses some. Of roughly 200,000 clones in the sample, 75% to 90% were seen once. The sequencing input was PBMCs or T cells enriched from blood (not recorded which). Every receptor here comes from a man aged 25 to 40 who had recovered from COVID-19. Both conserved end residues are part of each CDR3. D genes are given only for firm matches. For some rows the clone size is stated as once, few or many, or as a class when expanded; others skip it.

>.|TRBV5-6|.|TRBJ1-5
TGTGCCAGCAGCTTGGCCCCTGATCAGCCCCAGCATTTT
CASSLAPDQPQHF
>few|TRBV7-2|.|TRBJ2-7
TGTGCCAGCAGCCGGTGGCAGGGGGGTTCGTACGAGCAGTACTTC
CASSRWQGGSYEQYF
>.|TRBV15|.|TRBJ1-3
TGTGCCACCAGCAGGCTAGAGACAGCTCTCTCTGGAAACACCATATATTTT
CATSRLETALSGNTIYF
>.|TRBV12-3/TRBV12-4|.|TRBJ1-1
TGTGCCAGCAGGATCCAAGGAGACACTGAAGCTTTCTTT
CASRIQGDTEAFF
>.|TRBV10-3|TRBD1|TRBJ1-3
TGTGCCATCAGTTTCTCACAGGGGGCGGAAAACACCATATATTTT
CAISFSQGAENTIYF
>few|TRBV9|TRBD1|TRBJ2-2
TGTGCCAGCAGCGTAGGGGGACAGCTAACCGGGGAGCTGTTTTTT
CASSVGGQLTGELFF
>few|TRBV3-1/TRBV3-2|TRBD1|TRBJ2-3
TGTGCCAGCAGCCAACGGGACAGGGGGCCCCGTGGCACAGATACGCAGTATTTT
CASSQRDRGPRGTDTQYF
>.|TRBV28|.|TRBJ2-5
TGTGCCAGCAGTTTATGGGCCTGGGAGACCCAGTACTTC
CASSLWAWETQYF
>.|TRBV7-9|.|TRBJ1-5
TGTGCCAGCAGCTTGGACAGAGGAGGTCAGCCCCAGCATTTT
CASSLDRGGQPQHF
>.|TRBV27|TRBD2|TRBJ2-1
TGTGCCAGCAGTCCACTCGAGTTTAGCGGGACCTACAATGAGCAGTTCTTC
CASSPLEFSGTYNEQFF
>once|TRBV7-2|.|TRBJ2-2
TGTGCCAGCAGCTACTTACCGGGACTCCGTATCACCGGGGAGCTGTTTTTT
CASSYLPGLRITGELFF
>.|TRBV19|.|TRBJ1-2
TGTGCCAGTAGTATAGCAGGGTTCGATTATGGCTACACCTTC
CASSIAGFDYGYTF
>.|TRBV4-1|TRBD2|TRBJ2-1
TGCGCCAGCAGCCAGACTAGCGGGGGGGGTGAAAATGAGCAGTTCTTC
CASSQTSGGGENEQFF
>.|TRBV19|TRBD1|TRBJ1-5
TGTGCCAGTAGTGGGGGACAGTTTAGCAATCAGCCCCAGCATTTT
CASSGGQFSNQPQHF
>.|TRBV5-4|TRBD1|TRBJ1-3
TGTGCCAGCAGCCGGGACAGACTCTCCTCTGGAAACACCATATATTTT
CASSRDRLSSGNTIYF
>.|TRBV7-7|.|TRBJ2-7
TGTGCTAGCAGCCCCAGACCGACAGGTTACTCCTACGAGCAGTACTTC
CASSPRPTGYSYEQYF
>.|TRBV19|TRBD1|TRBJ2-7
TGTGCCAGTAGTATACTCGGGACAGGGTCTATTTACGAGCAGTACTTC
CASSILGTGSIYEQYF
>.|TRBV5-1|TRBD2|TRBJ2-5
TGCGCCAGCAGCCCCAACGGCGCTAGCGGGCAAGAGACCCAGTACTTC
CASSPNGASGQETQYF
>.|TRBV3-1/TRBV3-2|TRBD2|TRBJ2-3
TGTGCCAGCAGCCAGAGAGGACTAGACACAGATACGCAGTATTTT
CASSQRGLDTDTQYF
>.|TRBV6-5|.|TRBJ2-7
TGTGCCAGCAGTTACACAAAGGAACAGGGCTCCTACGAGCAGTACTTC
CASSYTKEQGSYEQYF
>.|TRBV7-8|.|TRBJ2-2
TGTGCCAGCAGCTTAGCTGACAAAACCGGGGAGCTGTTTTTT
CASSLADKTGELFF
>.|TRBV4-3|.|TRBJ1-2
TGCGCCAGCAGCCAAGAAAACCTTGGGGCGCCTGGCTCTAACTATGGCTACACCTTC
CASSQENLGAPGSNYGYTF
>.|TRBV11-2|.|TRBJ2-7
TGTGCCAGCAGCCCGGGTTTAGGCTACGAGCAGTACTTC
CASSPGLGYEQYF
>.|TRBV10-3|TRBD1|TRBJ2-5
TGTGCCATCAAGAGGACAGGACTTGAGGAGACCCAGTACTTC
CAIKRTGLEETQYF
>.|TRBV15|.|TRBJ1-1
TGTGCCACCAGCCTCCCGACAGGTGACACTGAAGCTTTCTTT
CATSLPTGDTEAFF
>.|TRBV28|.|TRBJ1-3
TGTGCCAGCAGTTCAACCTCCCTCGGGGGGGATTCTGGAAACACCATATATTTT
CASSSTSLGGDSGNTIYF
>.|TRBV19|.|TRBJ1-5
TGTTCCTGGGGGAGGTGGATCAATCAGCCCCAGCATTTT
CSWGRWINQPQHF
>.|TRBV6-5|.|TRBJ1-2
TGTGCCAGCAGTTACGGAGGGCGGAATGGCTACACCTTC
CASSYGGRNGYTF
>.|TRBV5-4|TRBD2|TRBJ2-1
TGTGCCAGCAGCTCTAGCGGGGGGACCTACAATGAGCAGTTCTTC
CASSSSGGTYNEQFF
>few|TRBV11-3|TRBD2|TRBJ2-3
TGTGCCAGCAGCCCAGAGTCGGCGGGAGGCTTAGATACGCAGTATTTT
CASSPESAGGLDTQYF
>.|TRBV12-3/TRBV12-4|.|TRBJ1-2
TGTGCCAGCAGTCCAGGGAATGGCTACACCTTC
CASSPGNGYTF
>.|TRBV19|.|TRBJ2-7
TGTGCCAGTAGTAGCCAGGGAGGCTACGAGCAGTACTTC
CASSSQGGYEQYF
>.|TRBV10-1|.|TRBJ2-7
TGCGCCAGCAGTACAGGGTTCAACGAGCAGTACTTC
CASSTGFNEQYF
>.|TRBV4-3|TRBD2|TRBJ2-7
TGCGCCAGCAGACGACGACTAGCGTCCTCCTACGAGCAGTACTTC
CASRRRLASSYEQYF
>.|TRBV19|.|TRBJ2-7
TGTGCCAGTAGTATAACAGGGATAGCTACGTTGCAGTACTTC
CASSITGIATLQYF
>.|TRBV5-6|TRBD1|TRBJ1-3
TGTGCCAGCAGCTTGGCTACCAGGGGGTTCAACACCATATATTTT
CASSLATRGFNTIYF
>.|TRBV27|TRBD1|TRBJ1-6
TGTGCCAGCAGCTTCAGCGCCCAGGGACAGGGGAATTCACCCCTCCACTTT
CASSFSAQGQGNSPLHF
>.|TRBV7-8|TRBD2|TRBJ2-1
TGTGCCAGCAGCTTCCTAGCGGGAGACTCCTACAATGAGCAGTTCTTC
CASSFLAGDSYNEQFF
>.|TRBV6-5|.|TRBJ1-1
TGTGCCAGCAGTTACTCGTCTACAGGGACTGAAGCTTTCTTT
CASSYSSTGTEAFF
>.|TRBV28|TRBD1|TRBJ1-6
TGTGCCAGCAGTGCGGGACAGAGGCCAAATTCACCCCTCCACTTT
CASSAGQRPNSPLHF
>.|TRBV2|TRBD1|TRBJ1-6
TGTGCCAGCAGGAGTAGACAGGGGGACAATTCACCCCTCCACTTT
CASRSRQGDNSPLHF
>.|TRBV6-2/TRBV6-3|TRBD2|TRBJ2-5
TGTGCCAGCAGTTACTTGACTAGCGGGAGACGTGAGACCCAGTACTTC
CASSYLTSGRRETQYF
>.|TRBV29-1|TRBD1|TRBJ2-5
TGCAGCGTGGGACAGGGTCAGGTAGAGACCCAGTACTTC
CSVGQGQVETQYF
>.|TRBV27|.|TRBJ2-5
TGTGCCAGCGCCCAGGGACTCCTCGGCGGTAGAGAGACCCAGTACTTC
CASAQGLLGGRETQYF
>.|TRBV6-2/TRBV6-3|TRBD2|TRBJ2-5
TGTGCCAGCAGTTACGCTAGCGGGGGGGCACAAGAGACCCAGTACTTC
CASSYASGGAQETQYF
>.|TRBV7-8|TRBD2|TRBJ2-2
TGTGCCAGCAGCTTAGAGGGTTCGAGCGGGGGGTTAGCTGGGGAGCTGTTTTTT
CASSLEGSSGGLAGELFF
>once|TRBV3-1/TRBV3-2|TRBD2|TRBJ2-1
TGTGCCAGCCCAGCGGGAACGATAAAAAAAAATGAGCAGTTCTTC
CASPAGTIKKNEQFF
>once|TRBV7-9|TRBD1|TRBJ2-1
TGTGCCAGCAGCTTAGTGGGACAGGGTGGCGTTGAGCAGTTCTTC
CASSLVGQGGVEQFF
>.|TRBV10-3|.|TRBJ2-3
TGTGCCATCAGTCCCTTAGGGGGGGGCCCTTCAGATACGCAGTATTTT
CAISPLGGGPSDTQYF
>.|TRBV6-5|.|TRBJ2-6
TGTGCCAGCAGTTACCTCCTCTCTGGGGCCAACGTCCTGACTTTC
CASSYLLSGANVLTF
>.|TRBV6-2/TRBV6-3|.|TRBJ2-7
TGTGCCAGCAGTTTCCTGATCGGCTACGAGCAGTACTTC
CASSFLIGYEQYF
>.|TRBV2|TRBD2|TRBJ2-7
TGTGCCAGCAATTCCGGGACTATCTCCTACGAGCAGTACTTC
CASNSGTISYEQYF
>.|TRBV18|TRBD2|TRBJ2-5
TGTGCCAGCTCGGATACAGCGGGAGTGTTCGAGACCCAGTACTTC
CASSDTAGVFETQYF
>.|TRBV2|.|TRBJ2-6
TGTGCCATCGCAGGGGGGTCTGGGGCCAACGTCCTGACTTTC
CAIAGGSGANVLTF